The 2 T cell receptor beta chains below all came from one sample that was sequenced in a study. One entry per CDR3 protein, called by TCRdb with MiXCR from the RT-PCR reads. This sample has 550,000 to 750,000 distinct CDR3 sequences, with 14% found just once. Sequenced material: memory CD4+ T cells from blood. Receptors were obtained from a female donor in good health, serving as a healthy control.

This clonotype was counted only a few times. This sequence joins TRBV6-5 and TRBJ2-2, with no clear D. Germline assignment: CDR1 MNHEY and CDR2 SVGAGI. V was pared by 10 bases and J by 6 bases, with 15 bases between. The CDR3 loop spans 13 amino acids. The CDR3 protein is CATALWSSGELFF. The CDR3 coding sequence is TGTGCCACCGCCCTCTGGAGCTCCGGGGAGCTGTTTTTT.

This clonotype was seen only a few times. This chain connects TRBV9 to TRBJ2-7, with a possible D match to TRBD1 (6 bases). The ends were cut back, 4 bases at V and 1 base at J, with 21 bases in the middle. The CDR3 runs to 17 residues. The V gene's germline CDR1 is SGDLS and CDR2 YYNGEE. In nucleotides, the CDR3 is TGTGCCAGCAGCTCCCGTAGTGGATTTACAGGGTCCTACGAGCAGTACTTC. This encodes CASSSRSGFTGSYEQYF.